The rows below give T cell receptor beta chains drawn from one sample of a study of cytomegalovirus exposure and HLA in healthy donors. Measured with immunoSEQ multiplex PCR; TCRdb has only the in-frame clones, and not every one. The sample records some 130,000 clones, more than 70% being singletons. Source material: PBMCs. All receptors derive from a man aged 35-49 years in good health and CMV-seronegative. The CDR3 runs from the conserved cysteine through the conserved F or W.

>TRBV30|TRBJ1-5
CAWRARAGNQPQHF
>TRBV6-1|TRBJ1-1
CASIQDRGLAEAFF
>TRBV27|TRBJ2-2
CASSFRGQGVRELFF
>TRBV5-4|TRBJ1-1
CASSAGPMNTEAFF
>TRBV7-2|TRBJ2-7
CASSLASSDEQYF
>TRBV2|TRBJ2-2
CASHGRENTGELFF
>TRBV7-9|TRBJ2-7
CASSPRERKSSYEQYF
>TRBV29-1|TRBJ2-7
CSVVPGRGLMYEQYF
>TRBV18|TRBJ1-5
CASSLRPGTSNQPQHF
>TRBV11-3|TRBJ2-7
CASSPDRFSIYEQYF
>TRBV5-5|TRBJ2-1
CASSLGGSWEQFF
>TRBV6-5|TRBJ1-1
CASRRDRDITEAFF
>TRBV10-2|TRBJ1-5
CASSGQNQPQHF
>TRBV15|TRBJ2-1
CATSSRDGWGDNEQFF
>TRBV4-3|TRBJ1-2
CASSQSTGGYGYTF
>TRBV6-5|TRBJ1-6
CASSYSTGVRNSPLHF
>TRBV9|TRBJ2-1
CASSVGGGYNEQFF
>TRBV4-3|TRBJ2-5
CASSQVVRLAGGPEETQYF
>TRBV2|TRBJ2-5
CASKAEWETQYF